What follows are 23 T cell receptor beta chains derived from one specimen sequenced in a study of T cells in Graves' hyperthyroidism and ophthalmopathy. The TCR beta CDR3 regions underwent amplification using RNA transcripts as the source. RT-PCR in the first round (using the HTBI primer set) targeted the TCR CDR3. TCRdb ran MiXCR on the multiplex PCR reads and lists one entry per CDR3 protein. Of a few hundred thousand distinct CDR3 sequences detected, approximately 14% appear once; the ten largest clones hold around a sixth. The sequenced material came from blood. The receptors come from a woman aged 18-29 years with Graves' hyperthyroidism.

Ten or more counts support this clonotype. The chain carries TRBV27 and TRBJ2-4, with D possibly being TRBD2 (6 bases). The V and J ends lost 0 bases and 6 bases respectively, with 18 bases between them. Germline CDR1 and CDR2: MNHEY and SMNVEV (reference sequence). The CDR3 loop spans 17 amino acids. The CDR3, as DNA: TGTGCCAGCAGTTTATCCGTCGGGAGCCAACCACGAAACATTCAGTACTTC. Its translation is CASSLSVGSQPRNIQYF.

This chain joins TRBV7-9 and TRBJ1-6, with D unresolved. Trimming shortened V by 0 bases and J by 7 bases, and 7 bases separated the two germline ends. Germline assignment: CDR1 SEHNR and CDR2 FQNEAQ (reference sequence). The CDR3 totals 14 residues. CDR3 DNA: TGTGCCAGCAGCTTAGCGGTGGCGAATTCACCCCTCCACTTT. Translating it yields CASSLAVANSPLHF.

This clonotype was counted many times. The chain carries TRBV7-6 and TRBJ2-1, with TRBD2 matching 11 bases. V shed 1 base and J 4 bases; nucleotides not matched to a gene: 3. Looked up from germline, CDR1 is SGHVS and CDR2 is FNYEAQ. The length of the CDR3 is 16 residues. Here the CDR3 reads CASSLVAGGPYNEQFF. In DNA, the CDR3 is TGTGCCAGCAGCTTAGTAGCGGGAGGGCCGTACAATGAGCAGTTCTTC. Using reference TRBV7-6 and TRBJ2-1 for the parts outside the CDR3, the full variable domain is GAGVSQSPRYKVTKRGQDVALRCDPISGHVSLYWYRQALGQGPEFLTYFNYEAQQDKSGLPNDRFSAERPEGSISTLTIQRTEQRDSAMYRCASSLVAGGPYNEQFFGPGTRLTVL.

Many counts were recorded for this clonotype. The V gene is TRBV14, the J gene TRBJ1-1; 8 positions agree with TRBD1. The CDR3 extends over 12 amino acids. With V trimmed by 7 bases and J by 9 bases, 7 bases remained unmatched. Germline V gene data show CDR1 as SGHDN and CDR2 as FVKESK. The CDR3 sequence: CASTGQGGKAFF. CDR3 in DNA: TGTGCCAGCACCGGACAGGGAGGAAAAGCTTTCTTT.

CDR3 bases: TGCGCCAGCAGCCAAGATCGAGACGGCTCTGGAAACACCATATATTTT. Its translation is CASSQDRDGSGNTIYF. The chain recombines TRBV4-1 with TRBJ1-3, with D unclear. CDR1 and CDR2 (germline): MGHRA, YSYEKL. V was trimmed by 0 bases and J by 0 bases, leaving 9 bases between them. The length of the CDR3 is 16 residues.

This clonotype came up a few times. This chain links TRBV12-5 with TRBJ2-3; 7 positions match TRBD1. This CDR3 is 13 amino acids long. From germline, CDR1 is LGHNT and CDR2 FRNRAP. Trimming at V came to 1 base and at J to 9 bases, leaving 4 bases not matched to a gene. CDR3: CASGLGQGDTQYF. DNA for the CDR3: TGTGCTAGTGGTTTGGGACAGGGTGACACGCAGTATTTT.

In this sample, this clonotype turned up many times. The chain combines TRBV11-2 with TRBJ1-3; D remains ambiguous. Trimming removed 2 bases from V and 0 bases from J, with 5 bases in between. The CDR3 consists of 14 residues. Germline CDR1 and CDR2: SGHAT and FQNNGV. The CDR3 DNA sequence: TGTGCCAGCAGCTTAAACCCCTCTGGAAACACCATATATTTT. It encodes CASSLNPSGNTIYF.

A few counts support this clonotype. Germline and junction disagree at one end, which may indicate a read error. The CDR3 region is CASSPRRNPNTGELFF. For the CDR3, the DNA is TGTGCTAGCAGCCCTAGGAGGAATCCGAACACCGGGGAGCTGTTTTTT. This rearrangement joins TRBV7-7 to TRBJ2-2; D possibly corresponds to TRBD2 (5 bases). The V gene's germline CDR1 is SSHAT and CDR2 FNYEAQ (reference sequence). The CDR3 runs to 16 residues. Filled out from reference TRBV7-7 and TRBJ2-2, the complete variable domain reads GAGVSQSPRYKVTKRGQDVTLRCDPISSHATLYWYQQALGQGPEFLTYFNYEAQPDKSGLPSDRFSAERPEGSISTLTIQRTEQRDSAMYRCASSPRRNPNTGELFFGEGSRLTVL.

V is TRBV12-3 or TRBV12-4 and J is TRBJ2-1, with TRBD2 identical over 12 bases. This CDR3 spans 16 amino acids. V shed 5 bases, J shed 2 bases, and the junction held 4 bases outside the gene matches. The CDR3 nucleotides read TGTGCCAGCAGTGACCGGACTAGCGGGGCCTACAATGAGCAGTTCTTC. Translation: CASSDRTSGAYNEQFF.

Only a few counts were recorded for this clonotype. The rearrangement joins TRBV24-1 to TRBJ2-3; TRBD1 matches 7 bases. This CDR3 region has 17 residues. Trimming cost V 5 bases and J 0 bases; bases outside gene matches: 10. The germline gives CDR1 KGHDR, CDR2 SFDVKD. DNA for the CDR3: TGTGCCACCAGTGTTTGGTCAGGGGGTGTGAGCACAGATACGCAGTATTTT. Translation: CATSVWSGGVSTDTQYF.

At least ten counts were recorded for this clonotype. The chain has TRBV6-5 and TRBJ1-5, with D hard to call. There are 13 residues in the CDR3. V was trimmed by 2 bases and J by 5 bases, leaving 7 bases between them. Germline values: CDR1 MNHEY, CDR2 SVGAGI. The CDR3 DNA follows: TGTGCCAGCAGTTACCGCCTGGATCAGCCCCAGCATTTT. Translated: CASSYRLDQPQHF.

This chain links TRBV5-6 with TRBJ2-1; perhaps D is TRBD1 or TRBD2 (6 bases each). This CDR3 region has 17 residues. V lost 0 bases to trimming and J lost 5 bases, with 18 bases between them. Germline V gene data show CDR1 as SGHDT and CDR2 as YYEEEE. The CDR3 is CASSLGGLGQNHNEQFF. CDR3 sequence (DNA): TGTGCCAGCAGCTTGGGGGGACTCGGACAGAATCACAATGAGCAGTTCTTC.

The chain combines TRBV5-1 with TRBJ2-7, with 8 bases lining up with TRBD2. Germline loops: CDR1 SGHRS, CDR2 YFSETQ. J was trimmed by 4 bases and V by 4 bases; bases with no gene match: 10. The CDR3 has 15 amino acids. The CDR3 nucleotides read TGCGCCAGCAGCCCCTCCTCAGCGGGAGCTTACGAGCAGTACTTC. Translated, it gives CASSPSSAGAYEQYF.

This clonotype was observed many times. The chain recombines TRBV29-1 with TRBJ2-1, with 11 bases fitting TRBD2. In germline, CDR1 is SQVTM, CDR2 ANQGSEA. The CDR3 loop spans 14 amino acids. J was trimmed by 7 bases and V by 3 bases; bases with no gene match: 5. The chain's CDR3 is CSVERTSGWNEQFF. In DNA, the CDR3 is TGCAGCGTTGAGAGGACTAGCGGGTGGAATGAGCAGTTCTTC.

The CDR3 sequence: CASSMGRVNEQFF. CDR3 bases: TGTGCCAGTAGTATGGGTAGAGTGAATGAGCAGTTCTTC. This chain connects TRBV19 to TRBJ2-1; D remains ambiguous. Germline V lookup: CDR1 LNHDA, CDR2 SQIVND (reference sequence). The CDR3 consists of 13 residues. Trimming took 3 bases from V and 7 from J, leaving 10 bases between them.

The sample holds many counts of this clonotype. The chain combines TRBV7-9 with TRBJ2-1, with D perhaps matching TRBD2 (6 bases). The CDR3 covers 15 residues. V dropped 5 bases and J dropped 4 bases, with 15 bases sitting between them. In germline, CDR1 is SEHNR, CDR2 FQNEAQ (reference sequence). The CDR3 bases are TGTGCCAGCAGCACACTTACGGAGGGATACAATGAGCAGTTCTTC. Its protein product is CASSTLTEGYNEQFF.

This clonotype was counted many times. The J gene is TRBJ2-5, the V gene TRBV6-1, with no clear D. The CDR3 length is 12 residues. The V and J ends lost 7 bases and 0 bases respectively, with 6 bases between them. Germline loops: CDR1 MNHNS, CDR2 SASEGT. CDR3 protein: CASITDQETQYF. In nucleotides, the CDR3 is TGTGCCAGCATCACAGACCAAGAGACCCAGTACTTC.

There are many counts of this clonotype. The V call is TRBV7-3, the J call TRBJ2-1; D is uncertain. This CDR3 region has 14 residues. CDR1 SGHTA and CDR2 FQGTGA come from the germline V gene. V lost 0 bases to trimming and J lost 4 bases, with 7 bases between them. CDR3 DNA sequence: TGTGCCAGCAGCTTAACAGGACCTTACAATGAGCAGTTCTTC. Translation: CASSLTGPYNEQFF.

This sequence joins TRBV5-1 and TRBJ2-6; D unresolved. The CDR3 contains 16 residues. V was cut by 1 base and J by 0 bases, with 8 bases left in between. Germline values: CDR1 SGHRS, CDR2 YFSETQ. CDR3 in amino acids: CASSLISDSGANVLTF. DNA for the CDR3: TGCGCCAGCAGCTTGATTTCCGACTCTGGGGCCAACGTCCTGACTTTC.

This clonotype was seen repeatedly, ten times or more. The chain couples TRBV27 to TRBJ2-7, with unresolved D. From germline, CDR1 is MNHEY and CDR2 SMNVEV (reference sequence). Trimming removed 3 bases at V and 6 bases at J, with 9 bases between. The CDR3 is 12 amino acids. For the CDR3, the DNA is TGTGCCAGCAGTTTCGCAGGTCGCGAGCAGTACTTC. Amino acids: CASSFAGREQYF.

This clonotype came up once. This could be a read error, since a much larger clone is one nucleotide away. The chain joins TRBV7-9 to TRBJ1-6; weak D call: TRBD1 (6 bases). Per germline, CDR1 SEHNR and CDR2 FQNEAQ (reference sequence). This CDR3 is built from 15 residues. V was trimmed by 5 bases and J by 5 bases, leaving 13 bases between them. The CDR3, as DNA: TGTGCCAGCAGCCGTAGACAGGTGAATAATTCACCCCTCCACTTT. Protein product: CASSRRQVNNSPLHF.

This clonotype appeared many times. V gene TRBV30 combines with J gene TRBJ1-1, with a possible D match to TRBD1 (5 bases). CDR1 and CDR2 (germline): GTSNPN, SVGIG (reference sequence). V lost 1 base, J lost 1 base, and 13 bases lay in between. This CDR3 spans 15 amino acids. DNA for the CDR3: TGTGCCTGGAGTGAGGGGCGGGAGTGGAACACTGAAGCTTTCTTT. Amino acid sequence: CAWSEGREWNTEAFF.

At least ten counts were recorded for this clonotype. J is TRBJ2-5 and V is TRBV20-1; no clear D gene. The CDR3 runs to 13 residues. Germline V lookup: CDR1 DFQATT, CDR2 SNEGSKA (reference sequence). V lost 3 bases and J lost 0, with 8 bases in between. This chain's CDR3 is CSASGLDQETQYF. The CDR3 DNA follows: TGCAGTGCTAGTGGGCTAGACCAAGAGACCCAGTACTTC.